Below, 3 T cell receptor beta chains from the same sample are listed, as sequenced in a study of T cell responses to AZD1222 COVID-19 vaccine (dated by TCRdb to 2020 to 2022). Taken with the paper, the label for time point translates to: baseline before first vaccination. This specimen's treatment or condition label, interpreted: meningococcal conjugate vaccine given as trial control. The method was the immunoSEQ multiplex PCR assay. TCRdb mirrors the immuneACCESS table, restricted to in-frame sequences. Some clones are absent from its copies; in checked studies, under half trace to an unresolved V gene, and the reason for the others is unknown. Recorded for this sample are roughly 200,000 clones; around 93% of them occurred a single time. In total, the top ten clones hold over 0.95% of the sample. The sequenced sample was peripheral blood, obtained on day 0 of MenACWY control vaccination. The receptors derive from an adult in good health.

CDR3: CATSDLGQLGETQYF. CDR3 nucleotides: TGTGCCACCAGTGATTTGGGGCAGTTAGGAGAGACCCAGTACTTC. This chain uses TRBV24-1 with TRBJ2-5; D ambiguous. The CDR3 totals 15 residues. Germline CDR1 reads KGHDR; CDR2 reads SFDVKD. V lost 0 bases and J lost 4, with 11 bases in between.

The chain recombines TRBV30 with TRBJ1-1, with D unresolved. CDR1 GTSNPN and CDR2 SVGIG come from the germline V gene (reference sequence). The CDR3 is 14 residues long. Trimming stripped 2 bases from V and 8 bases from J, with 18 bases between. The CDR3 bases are TGTGCCTGGAGTCGCCGGGCCTGGGAAGGAGAAGCTTTCTTT. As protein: CAWSRRAWEGEAFF. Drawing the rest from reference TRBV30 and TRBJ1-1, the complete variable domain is SQTIHQWPATLVQPVGSPLSLECTVEGTSNPNLYWYRQAAGRGLQLLFYSVGIGQISSEVPQNLSASRPQDRQFILSSKKLLLSDSGFYLCAWSRRAWEGEAFFGQGTRLTVV.

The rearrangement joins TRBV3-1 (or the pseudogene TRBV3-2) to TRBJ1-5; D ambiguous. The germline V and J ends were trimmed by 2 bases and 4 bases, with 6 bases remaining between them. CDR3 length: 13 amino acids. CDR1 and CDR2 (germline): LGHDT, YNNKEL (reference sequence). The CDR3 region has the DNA TGTGCCAGCAGCCAACGGGAAAATCAGCCCCAGCATTTT. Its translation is CASSQRENQPQHF.